This T cell receptor (beta chain) was captured in a study of memory CD4+ T cells and cytomegalovirus serostatus. The germline V gene has CDR1 GTSNPN and CDR2 SVGIG (reference sequence). This CDR3 is 13 amino acids long. Trimming removed 5 bases from V and 4 bases from J, with 12 bases in between. Single viable CD3+CD4+CD8-CD45RO+ cells were sorted as the memory CD4+ T cells. The assay was immunoSEQ multiplex PCR, and TCRdb's table has in-frame clones only and misses some. The sample yields some 41,000 clones, approximately 80% seen once. This clonotype originated in an adult in good health and CMV-seronegative. Sequencing was carried out using memory CD4+ T cells from blood. This chain joins TRBV30 and TRBJ1-5, with TRBD1 as a possible D gene (5 bases). The CDR3 loop is CAWGDGLNQPQHF. The CDR3 DNA reads as TGTGCCTGGGGGGACGGGCTTAATCAGCCCCAGCATTTT.